A single sample is the source of the 18 T cell receptor beta chains below, sequenced in a study of CD8+ T cells in alopecia areata. Sequencing templates came from extracted RNA that was reverse transcribed into cDNA. Generated by immunoSEQ multiplex PCR, the TCRdb table keeps only in-frame clones and is missing some. The sample holds tens of thousands of clones, approximately 72% seen once. Stated treatment: oral pan-JAK inhibitor, 5-10 mg twice daily. The input for sequencing was CD8+ T cells sorted from blood, taken at week 24, from a patient treated with tofacitinib. These receptors were obtained from a human donor with alopecia areata.

The gene calls are TRBV6-4 and TRBJ1-2; 12 bases fit TRBD1. The trim removed 0 bases at V and 4 bases at J, leaving 3 bases unmatched. The CDR3 spans 16 residues. CDR1 and CDR2 from the germline V gene are MRHNA and SNTAGT. The CDR3 DNA reads TGTGCCAGCAGTGACTCCGGGACAGGGGGCTTCTATGGCTACACCTTC. This gives the protein CASSDSGTGGFYGYTF.

The rearrangement links TRBV6-5 to TRBJ2-6, with D possibly matching TRBD1 (5 bases). The CDR3 has 15 amino acids. V was cut by 4 bases and J by 0 bases, with 7 bases left in between. The germline gives CDR1 MNHEY, CDR2 SVGAGI. CDR3 amino acids: CASSSQGSGANVLTF. The CDR3, as DNA: TGTGCCAGCAGTTCCCAGGGCTCTGGGGCCAACGTCCTGACTTTC.

This clone was picked up a small number of times. The genes are TRBV27 and TRBJ2-2; 7 bases agree with TRBD1. From germline, CDR1 is MNHEY and CDR2 SMNVEV (reference sequence). The CDR3 consists of 13 residues. V shed 8 bases and J 5 bases; nucleotides not matched to a gene: 5. CDR3 nucleotide sequence: TGTGCCAGCCGAGCGACAGGGACCGGGGAGCTGTTTTTT. It is translated as CASRATGTGELFF.

This clone was observed a few times. The chain carries TRBV5-1 and TRBJ2-7; 7 bases are a match to TRBD1. This CDR3 is built from 14 residues. The V gene's germline CDR1 is SGHRS and CDR2 YFSETQ. The junction had 2 bases not matched to a gene; V was cut back by 0 bases and J by 2 bases. The CDR3 protein is CASSLAGGPYEQYF. The CDR3 bases are TGCGCCAGCAGCTTGGCAGGGGGTCCCTACGAGCAGTACTTC.

This chain joins TRBV7-9 and TRBJ1-5; the match to TRBD1 covers 9 bases. Trimming took 5 bases from V and 9 from J; bases not matched to a gene: 5. The germline CDR1 and CDR2 sequences are SEHNR and FQNEAQ (reference sequence). The CDR3 consists of 13 residues. CDR3 sequence (DNA): TGTGCCAGCAGCCCCGAACAGGGGGCGCCCCAGCATTTT. This gives the protein CASSPEQGAPQHF.

This clone appeared a few times. The genes are TRBV6-1 and TRBJ2-7, with TRBD1 matching over 7 bases. The V segment lost 6 bases and the J segment 2 bases; nucleotides outside the gene matches: 10. Germline values: CDR1 MNHNS, CDR2 SASEGT. The CDR3 sequence is 15 residues long. CDR3 amino acids: CASRTTGTAPYEQYF. CDR3 in DNA: TGTGCCAGCAGGACGACTGGGACAGCTCCCTACGAGCAGTACTTC.

V usage is TRBV29-1 and J usage is TRBJ2-7; 7 nucleotides match TRBD1. Germline CDR1 is SQVTM and CDR2 is ANQGSEA. V lost 5 bases, J lost 4 bases, and 5 bases stayed unmatched. This CDR3 region has 12 residues. The CDR3 here is CSVRTGEYEQYF. Here the CDR3 DNA reads TGCAGCGTTCGGACAGGAGAGTACGAGCAGTACTTC.

V is TRBV19 and J is TRBJ2-7; 11 bases align to TRBD1. Germline trimming cut 5 bases from V and 4 bases from J; bases unmatched to any gene: 7. Germline V gene data show CDR1 as LNHDA and CDR2 as SQIVND (reference sequence). The CDR3 runs to 15 residues. CDR3 in amino acids: CASSARDRGLYEQYF. The DNA for the CDR3 is TGTGCCAGTAGTGCAAGGGACAGGGGGTTGTACGAGCAGTACTTC.

V gene TRBV4-3 combines with J gene TRBJ1-5; maybe TRBD1 (5 bases). Trimming removed 0 bases at V and 4 bases at J, with 13 bases between. The CDR3 totals 16 residues. Per germline, CDR1 LGHNA and CDR2 YSLEER. The CDR3 nucleotides read TGCGCCAGCAGCCAAGATTTGACAGATGGTAATCAGCCCCAGCATTTT. Translation: CASSQDLTDGNQPQHF.

The chain has TRBV19 and TRBJ2-1, with 7 bases that match TRBD2. With 9 bases clipped from V and 7 bases from J, the junction kept 9 bases outside the gene matches. The CDR3 runs to 13 residues. The germline gives CDR1 LNHDA, CDR2 SQIVND (reference sequence). In DNA, the CDR3 is TGTGCCAGCACGGGAGGTCAATTGAATGAGCAGTTCTTC. It translates to CASTGGQLNEQFF.

This clone showed up just once. The chain combines TRBV11-2 with TRBJ1-5; no firm D call. Germline V gene sequence: CDR1 SGHAT, CDR2 FQNNGV. The CDR3 loop spans 15 amino acids. V gave up 0 bases and J gave up 6 bases, with 12 bases separating them. This CDR3 reads CASSLDPGAAQPQHF. The CDR3 DNA is TGTGCCAGCAGCTTAGACCCAGGAGCGGCTCAGCCCCAGCATTTT.

In nucleotides, the CDR3 is TGCAGCGGGGTTTATGGGGAGGCTGAAGCTTTCTTT. This translates into CSGVYGEAEAFF. The chain carries TRBV29-1 and TRBJ1-1; D remains ambiguous. The germline V gene has CDR1 SQVTM and CDR2 ANQGSEA. The CDR3 is 12 residues long. Trimming took 7 bases from V and 6 from J, leaving 15 bases between them.

For the CDR3, the DNA is TGTGCCAGCAGTGAATTCCATGAGCAGTTCTTC. Protein sequence: CASSEFHEQFF. V and J are TRBV2 and TRBJ2-1; D not certain. The V and J ends lost 2 bases and 8 bases respectively, with 4 bases between them. Germline assignment: CDR1 SNHLY and CDR2 FYNNEI. This CDR3 has 11 residues. The complete variable domain, with remaining parts taken from reference TRBV2 and TRBJ2-1, reads EPEVTQTPSHQVTQMGQEVILRCVPISNHLYFYWYRQILGQKVEFLVSFYNNEISEKSEIFDDQFSVERPDGSNFTLKIRSTKLEDSAMYFCASSEFHEQFFGPGTRLTVL.

V and J are TRBV27 and TRBJ2-5; D is undetermined. This CDR3 region has 13 residues. Trimming cost V 2 bases and J 4 bases, with 8 bases left between them. Germline lookup yields CDR1 MNHEY and CDR2 SMNVEV (reference sequence). The CDR3 DNA follows: TGTGCCAGCAGTTTAGGTGGACGAGAGACCCAGTACTTC. Its protein product is CASSLGGRETQYF.

The V gene is TRBV27, the J gene TRBJ1-2; D uncertain. This CDR3 is 11 amino acids long. V lost 10 bases, J lost 7 bases, and 13 bases lay in between. Germline V gene sequence: CDR1 MNHEY, CDR2 SMNVEV (reference sequence). The CDR3: CATGPVSGYTF. CDR3 DNA: TGTGCCACCGGGCCGGTATCTGGCTACACCTTC.

The gene calls are TRBV2 and TRBJ1-2; 10 positions match TRBD1. V trimming: 0 bases; J trimming: 1 base; junction bases outside the gene matches: 8. CDR3 length: 18 residues. The V gene's germline CDR1 is SNHLY and CDR2 FYNNEI. The CDR3 DNA sequence: TGTGCCAGCAGTGAAGCGCTGACAGGGGGCAAATTTAACTATGGCTACACCTTC. It is translated as CASSEALTGGKFNYGYTF.

The chain has TRBV9 and TRBJ2-1; 7 bases agree with TRBD1. CDR1 is SGDLS and CDR2 is YYNGEE in the germline V gene. After removal of 4 bases from V and 4 bases from J, the junction contained 14 bases not matched to a gene. The CDR3 has 17 amino acids. The CDR3 DNA follows: TGTGCCAGCAGCTCAGACGCGCGGACAGGTCCATACAATGAGCAGTTCTTC. Translation gives CASSSDARTGPYNEQFF.

This chain joins TRBV5-6 and TRBJ2-1, with 10 bases lining up with TRBD2. The CDR3 consists of 17 residues. The V gene end was trimmed by 4 bases and the J gene end by 0 bases; junction bases not matched to a gene: 7. Germline V gene sequence: CDR1 SGHDT, CDR2 YYEEEE. In nucleotides, the CDR3 is TGTGCCAGCAGCCCACAAGCGGGAGGGTCCTCCTACAATGAGCAGTTCTTC. Translating gives CASSPQAGGSSYNEQFF. Looking up the rest from reference TRBV5-6 and TRBJ2-1 gives the full variable domain: DAGVTQSPTHLIKTRGQQVTLRCSPKSGHDTVSWYQQALGQGPQFIFQYYEEEERQRGNFPDRFSGHQFPNYSSELNVNALLLGDSALYLCASSPQAGGSSYNEQFFGPGTRLTVL.